The 18 T cell receptor beta chains below come from one sample, sequenced in a study of beta chain features in type 1 diabetes. Expressed TCRB transcripts were sequenced because the entire RNA isolate underwent reverse transcription. Clones were read by immunoSEQ multiplex PCR, and TCRdb kept only the in-frame ones, dropping some. The table includes hundreds of thousands of clones, 10% to 15% detected once. The sample taken for sequencing was naive CD4+ T cells from blood. The receptors were gathered from a man in his late teens or twenties in good health.

The V call is TRBV4-3, the J call TRBJ1-3; D uncertain. CDR3 length: 12 amino acids. Germline V gene lookup returns CDR1 LGHNA and CDR2 YSLEER. V was pared by 3 bases and J by 9 bases, with 9 bases between. Written as DNA, the CDR3 is TGCGCCAGCAGCCACCCCGCCGGCACCATATATTTT. Encoded protein: CASSHPAGTIYF.

This clone was seen a handful of times. The chain carries TRBV5-1 and TRBJ2-2; tentatively, D is TRBD1 (6 bases). V lost 7 bases to trimming and J lost 1 base, with 17 bases between them. CDR3 length: 16 residues. CDR1 and CDR2 from the germline V gene are SGHRS and YFSETQ. CDR3 sequence (DNA): TGCGCCAGCGCGATACAGGGAGATAAGAACACCGGGGAGCTGTTTTTT. Translated, it gives CASAIQGDKNTGELFF.

V gene TRBV28 combines with J gene TRBJ2-7; 11 bases align to TRBD2. From germline, CDR1 is MDHEN and CDR2 SYDVKM. V dropped 6 bases and J dropped 6; count of bases not matched to a gene: 13. The CDR3 loop spans 16 amino acids. CDR3 DNA sequence: TGTGCCAGCAGCTTGGAGACTAGCGGGAAATTGGGCGAGCAGTACTTC. The encoded protein is CASSLETSGKLGEQYF.

This clone has only a few counts. The rearrangement uses TRBV5-1 and TRBJ2-6, with D possibly being TRBD2 (5 bases). The CDR3 has 18 residues. Germline V gene lookup returns CDR1 SGHRS and CDR2 YFSETQ. Trimming cost V 5 bases and J 0 bases, with 18 bases left between them. The CDR3 coding sequence is TGCGCCAGCAGTATAAGGGCAGTTGGGAGCTCTGGGGCCAACGTCCTGACTTTC. Its translation: CASSIRAVGSSGANVLTF.

This clone was found a few times. In DNA form, the CDR3 reads TGTGCCAGCAGTCCTATGGGGCAGCCCACTGAAGCTTTCTTT. Residues: CASSPMGQPTEAFF. The chain is built from TRBV25-1 and TRBJ1-1, with D perhaps TRBD1 (5 bases). CDR3 size: 14 residues. Germline-derived CDR1 and CDR2 are MGHDK and SYGVNS. V was trimmed by 5 bases and J by 4 bases, leaving 14 bases between them.

The chain has TRBV9 and TRBJ2-2; D is perhaps TRBD2 (5 bases). The CDR3 totals 15 residues. Trimming removed 4 bases from V and 4 bases from J, with 14 bases in between. CDR1 and CDR2 from the germline V gene are SGDLS and YYNGEE. Written as DNA, the CDR3 is TGTGCCAGCAGCATAGACTCCCGGGGCACCGGGGAGCTGTTTTTT. Amino acids: CASSIDSRGTGELFF. The whole variable domain, remainder taken from reference TRBV9 and TRBJ2-2, is DSGVTQTPKHLITATGQRVTLRCSPRSGDLSVYWYQQSLDQGLQFLIQYYNGEERAKGNILERFSAQQFPDLHSELNLSSLELGDSALYFCASSIDSRGTGELFFGEGSRLTVL.

V and J are TRBV7-9 and TRBJ2-7; TRBD1 aligns across 8 bases. Germline CDR1 is SEHNR and CDR2 is FQNEAQ (reference sequence). V was pared by 4 bases and J by 1 base, with 9 bases of the junction left unmatched. The CDR3 loop spans 16 amino acids. CDR3 sequence reads: CASSSQGTGHSYEQYF. The CDR3 DNA reads as TGTGCCAGCAGCTCCCAGGGGACAGGCCATTCCTACGAGCAGTACTTC.

This clone has only a few counts. CDR3 coding DNA: TGTGCCAGCAGCTTCGACTACCTCTCAGGAAACACCATATATTTT. It yields the protein CASSFDYLSGNTIYF. The chain uses TRBV7-2 and TRBJ1-3; D is unresolved. Germline CDR1 and CDR2: SGHTA and FQGNSA. The CDR3 loop spans 15 amino acids. The V and J ends lost 3 bases and 4 bases respectively, with 13 bases between them.

J is TRBJ1-5 and V is TRBV21-1. TRBV21-1 is a pseudogene segment. CDR3 length: 14 amino acids. DNA for the CDR3: TGTGCCAGCAGACCTCCCGGGGTGAATCAGCCCCAGCATTTT. Protein product: CASRPPGVNQPQHF.

This clone was counted a few times. The rearrangement uses TRBV23-1 and TRBJ2-7; 9 nucleotides align to TRBD1. TRBV23-1 is known as an ORF, though its function is uncertain. The V and J ends lost 4 bases and 0 bases, in that order; junction bases with no gene match: 7. The CDR3 spans 16 residues. The CDR3 sequence: CASSRPDRGSSYEQYF. Written as DNA, the CDR3 is TGCGCCAGCAGTCGACCTGACAGGGGGAGCTCCTACGAGCAGTACTTC.

In this sample, this clone turned up a few times. CDR3 sequence: CASSVGQGKETQYF. CDR3 coding DNA: TGCGCCAGCAGCGTGGGACAGGGGAAAGAGACCCAGTACTTC. J is TRBJ2-5 and V is TRBV5-1; TRBD1 matches at 10 bases. The J segment lost 3 bases and the V segment lost 4 bases, leaving 3 bases of the junction unmatched. Germline CDR1 SGHRS, CDR2 YFSETQ. The length of the CDR3 is 14 residues.

This chain links TRBV18 with TRBJ2-7, with D possibly being TRBD2 (5 bases). The CDR3 is 15 amino acids. CDR1 and CDR2 from the germline V gene are KGHSH and LQKENI. Between the trimmed V and J ends, which lost 2 bases and 2 bases, there was a span of 13 bases. For the CDR3, the DNA is TGTGCCAGCTCACCAGAATCGCGGGTCCCCTACGAGCAGTACTTC. Translated, it gives CASSPESRVPYEQYF.

V is TRBV11-3 and J is TRBJ2-1; 7 nucleotides align to TRBD2. The CDR3 spans 13 residues. The ends lost 5 bases at V and 9 bases at J; junction bases unmatched: 7. Germline V CDR1 and CDR2: SGHNT, YENEEA. The CDR3 region has the DNA TGTGCCAGCAGCCTGACTAGCCTCGGTGAGCAGTTCTTC. This gives the protein CASSLTSLGEQFF. The variable domain in full, completed from reference TRBV11-3 and TRBJ2-1, reads EAGVVQSPRYKIIEKKQPVAFWCNPISGHNTLYWYLQNLGQGPELLIRYENEEAVDDSQLPKDRFSAERLKGVDSTLKIQPAELGDSAVYLCASSLTSLGEQFFGPGTRLTVL.

The rearrangement joins TRBV28 to TRBJ2-5; 7 bases map to TRBD1. V lost 5 bases to trimming and J lost 4 bases; unmatched junction nucleotides: 7. Germline assignment: CDR1 MDHEN and CDR2 SYDVKM. This CDR3 spans 14 amino acids. The CDR3 DNA follows: TGTGCCAGCAGTCGACAGGGAAGCTTAGAGACCCAGTACTTC. Translated: CASSRQGSLETQYF. The full variable domain, with the rest looked up from reference TRBV28 and TRBJ2-5, is DVKVTQSSRYLVKRTGEKVFLECVQDMDHENMFWYRQDPGLGLRLIYFSYDVKMKEKGDIPEGYSVSREKKERFSLILESASTNQTSMYLCASSRQGSLETQYFGPGTRLLVL.

This clone occurred a few times. The chain combines TRBV7-9 with TRBJ2-5; perhaps TRBD1 as D (6 bases). CDR3 size: 14 residues. Trimming removed 3 bases from V and 3 bases from J, with 11 bases in between. Germline lookup yields CDR1 SEHNR and CDR2 FQNEAQ (reference sequence). CDR3 loop: CASSLSRGKETQYF. CDR3 DNA: TGTGCCAGCAGCTTGTCCAGGGGAAAAGAGACCCAGTACTTC.

Only a few counts were recorded for this clone. The CDR3 spells CASSPLGRRMGAEQYF. The CDR3 region has the DNA TGTGCCAGCAGCCCCTTGGGTAGGAGGATGGGGGCCGAGCAGTACTTC. The chain employs TRBV7-9 and TRBJ2-7, with TRBD1 as a possible D gene (6 bases). The V gene's germline CDR1 is SEHNR and CDR2 FQNEAQ (reference sequence). Trimming removed 5 bases from V and 6 bases from J, with 23 bases in between. This CDR3 region has 16 residues.

This clone was seen more than once but under ten times. The rearrangement joins TRBV19 to TRBJ1-5; D not certain. Germline assignment: CDR1 LNHDA and CDR2 SQIVND (reference sequence). V gave up 3 bases and J gave up 2 bases, with 11 bases separating them. The CDR3 extends over 15 amino acids. CDR3: CASSITQVGNQPQHF. The CDR3 DNA sequence: TGTGCCAGTAGTATCACGCAGGTTGGCAATCAGCCCCAGCATTTT.

This clone occurred many times. The rearrangement joins TRBV4-3 to TRBJ2-7; TRBD2 matches 8 bases. This CDR3 is built from 14 residues. Per the germline V gene, CDR1 is LGHNA and CDR2 is YSLEER. The V segment lost 1 base and the J segment 3 bases; nucleotides outside the gene matches: 2. CDR3 nucleotide sequence: TGCGCCAGCAGCCAAGTAAGCGGGAGCTACGAGCAGTACTTC. Its protein product is CASSQVSGSYEQYF.